One and the same sample provided the 29 T cell receptor beta chains below, sequenced in a study of neurological immune-mediated disorders. TCRdb re-analysed the 5' RACE reads in MiXCR, keeping a single row per CDR3 protein. Of around 94,000 distinct CDR3 sequences listed, around 3.3% are singletons. Sequenced sample: PBMCs. The receptors stem from a woman aged 18-29 years with multiple sclerosis.

This clonotype has only a few counts. A clone one base away is much larger, so this may be a read error. This sequence joins TRBV20-1 and TRBJ1-2, with D possibly TRBD1 on 5 matching bases. The germline V and J ends were trimmed by 7 bases and 6 bases, with 18 bases remaining between them. The CDR3 is 13 amino acids. Per germline, CDR1 DFQATT and CDR2 SNEGSKA (reference sequence). CDR3 in DNA: TGCAGTGACTTGCAGGGCCCGCTTGATGGCTACACCTTC. Protein product: CSDLQGPLDGYTF.

There are many counts of this clonotype. The DNA of the CDR3 is TGTGCCAGCAGCTTAGGAGTAGCGGGGGGGTTCTACAATGAGCAGTTCTTC. This translates into CASSLGVAGGFYNEQFF. The gene calls are TRBV7-6 and TRBJ2-1, with 11 bases fitting TRBD2. V dropped 1 base and J dropped 3; count of bases not matched to a gene: 5. The CDR3 has 17 residues. Germline values: CDR1 SGHVS, CDR2 FNYEAQ.

This clonotype was observed at least ten times. CDR3 coding DNA: TGTGCCAGCAGCTCTAGGGACAGGGGGCGATGGAATGAGCAGTTCTTC. Its protein product is CASSSRDRGRWNEQFF. The chain employs TRBV13 and TRBJ2-1, with 12 bases matching TRBD1. The germline V gene encodes CDR1 PRHDT and CDR2 FYEKMQ (reference sequence). Trimming at V came to 4 bases and at J to 7 bases, leaving 8 bases not matched to a gene. This CDR3 region has 16 residues.

At least ten counts were recorded for this clonotype. The genes are TRBV7-9 and TRBJ2-1, with 7 bases matching TRBD2. Germline values: CDR1 SEHNR, CDR2 FQNEAQ (reference sequence). There are 15 residues in the CDR3. J was trimmed by 4 bases and V by 6 bases; bases with no gene match: 9. In DNA, the CDR3 is TGTGCCAGCAGATCGGACGGCGGGGGTTACAATGAGCAGTTCTTC. Its protein product is CASRSDGGGYNEQFF.

This clonotype was counted many times. The chain is built from TRBV9 and TRBJ1-6; D gene ambiguous. CDR1 and CDR2 (germline): SGDLS, YYNGEE. CDR3 size: 14 residues. The V end lost 0 bases, the J end lost 5 bases, and 6 bases lay between the germline ends. The DNA for the CDR3 is TGTGCCAGCAGCGTAGCAACAGATAATTCACCCCTCCACTTT. This sequence encodes CASSVATDNSPLHF.

Ten or more counts support this clonotype. V is TRBV20-1 and J is TRBJ2-1, with no clear D. The germline CDR1 and CDR2 sequences are DFQATT and SNEGSKA (reference sequence). This CDR3 region has 13 residues. Trimming pared 6 bases from V and 6 bases from J, leaving 15 bases between. The CDR3 loop is CSAQSGPVNEQFF. The CDR3 DNA follows: TGCAGTGCCCAGTCGGGCCCGGTCAATGAGCAGTTCTTC.

This clonotype was picked up a small number of times. This sequence may be a read error, since a much larger clone differs from it by one base. The rearrangement links TRBV11-2 to TRBJ1-1, with D unclear. CDR3 length: 13 residues. Per germline, CDR1 SGHAT and CDR2 FQNNGV. Trimming shortened V by 5 bases and J by 2 bases, and 9 bases separated the two germline ends. CDR3 nucleotides: TGTGCCAGCAGCGAAAAGGGTAACACTGAAGCTTTCTTT. Translation gives CASSEKGNTEAFF.

This clonotype appeared many times. The V and J genes are TRBV9 and TRBJ2-7, with 9 bases identical to TRBD1. CDR1 is SGDLS, CDR2 YYNGEE, per germline. This CDR3 has 14 residues. Trimming cost V 4 bases and J 2 bases; bases outside gene matches: 4. The CDR3 DNA sequence: TGTGCCAGCAGCTCAGACAGGGGGACCTACGAGCAGTACTTC. Its protein is CASSSDRGTYEQYF.

This clonotype was observed many times. The chain carries TRBV6-2 or TRBV6-3 and TRBJ1-5, with 11 positions matching TRBD1. Germline CDR1 and CDR2: MNHEY and SVGEGT. The CDR3 is 16 residues long. V was clipped by 6 bases and J by 4 bases; unmatched bases: 8. CDR3 in amino acids: CASSKDRGRRNQPQHF. DNA for the CDR3: TGTGCCAGCAGCAAGGACAGGGGGCGCAGGAATCAGCCCCAGCATTTT.

There are many counts of this clonotype. The chain carries TRBV6-6 and TRBJ1-5; D unresolved. The length of the CDR3 is 14 residues. Germline values: CDR1 MNHNY, CDR2 SVGAGI (reference sequence). Trimming left V 0 bases short and J 4 bases short, with 7 bases between. The CDR3 DNA reads TGTGCCAGCAGTTACTCGTCACTAAATCAGCCCCAGCATTTT. Amino acid sequence: CASSYSSLNQPQHF.

This clonotype was counted many times. This chain connects TRBV20-1 to TRBJ1-3; D unresolved. This CDR3 spans 14 amino acids. Germline V gene sequence: CDR1 DFQATT, CDR2 SNEGSKA (reference sequence). V was clipped by 4 bases and J by 0 bases, with 10 bases between them. CDR3 sequence: CSATPGSSGNTIYF. In DNA form, the CDR3 reads TGCAGTGCTACCCCCGGCAGCTCTGGAAACACCATATATTTT.

This chain connects TRBV20-1 to TRBJ2-5; D is uncertain. The V gene lost 3 bases and the J gene lost 1 base, with 9 bases spanning the gap. Germline V gene data show CDR1 as DFQATT and CDR2 as SNEGSKA (reference sequence). The CDR3 has 13 amino acids. CDR3 bases: TGCAGTGCTAGGGGCGGTAGCCAAGAGACCCAGTACTTC. Translating gives CSARGGSQETQYF.

At least ten counts were recorded for this clonotype. This chain uses TRBV5-1 with TRBJ2-5; perhaps D is TRBD1 or TRBD2 (5 bases each). Germline V gene data show CDR1 as SGHRS and CDR2 as YFSETQ. Trimming shortened V by 6 bases and J by 4 bases, and 16 bases separated the two germline ends. The CDR3 runs to 14 residues. The CDR3: CASTGNQGRETQYF. Written as DNA, the CDR3 is TGCGCCAGCACCGGGAACCAGGGTCGAGAGACCCAGTACTTC.

This clonotype was picked up many times. This chain links TRBV4-1 with TRBJ1-2; tentatively, D is TRBD1 (5 bases). This CDR3 comprises 13 residues. V was clipped by 8 bases and J by 3 bases, with 13 bases between them. Germline values: CDR1 MGHRA, CDR2 YSYEKL. The CDR3 loop is CASFGGAHYGYTF. As DNA, the CDR3 is TGCGCCAGCTTTGGCGGGGCCCACTATGGCTACACCTTC.

This clonotype occurred many times. This chain uses TRBV3-1 with TRBJ2-5; D is undetermined. CDR3 length: 11 residues. Germline lookup yields CDR1 LGHDT and CDR2 YNNKEL (reference sequence). The V and J ends lost 5 bases and 0 bases respectively, with 1 base between them. The DNA of the CDR3 is TGTGCCAGCAGCAACCAAGAGACCCAGTACTTC. Its translation: CASSNQETQYF.

The chain has TRBV12-3 or TRBV12-4 and TRBJ2-5; 7 bases align to TRBD2. The CDR3 sequence is 14 residues long. The V gene end was trimmed by 6 bases and the J gene end by 4 bases; junction bases not matched to a gene: 8. As DNA, the CDR3 is TGTGCCAGCAGCCCCGGGCCGGGGGGAGAGACCCAGTACTTC. Protein product: CASSPGPGGETQYF.

This clonotype occurred many times. CDR3 amino acids: CASSQGGTAISDTQYF. The CDR3 bases are TGTGCCAGCAGCCAAGGGGGGACAGCCATCTCAGATACGCAGTATTTT. V is TRBV3-1 and J is TRBJ2-3, with 7 positions matching TRBD1. Germline CDR1 reads LGHDT; CDR2 reads YNNKEL (reference sequence). V dropped 1 base and J dropped 4; count of bases not matched to a gene: 8. This CDR3 has 16 residues.

This clonotype was recorded many times. The CDR3 loop is CASRRTGTYEQYF. CDR3 in DNA: TGTGCCAGCAGACGGACAGGAACCTACGAGCAGTACTTC. The chain links TRBV12-3 or TRBV12-4 to TRBJ2-7; 7 nucleotides agree with TRBD1. V shed 6 bases, J shed 2 bases, and the junction held 4 bases outside the gene matches. This CDR3 contains 13 residues.

This clonotype has ten or more counts. The rearrangement joins TRBV28 to TRBJ2-7; TRBD2 matches at 14 bases. The CDR3 consists of 16 residues. The ends lost 5 bases at V and 12 bases at J; junction bases unmatched: 15. Germline loops: CDR1 MDHEN, CDR2 SYDVKM. The CDR3 nucleotides read TGTGCCAGCAGTCCGCACCCGCCGGGACTAGCGGGAGTGAGGTACTTC. As protein: CASSPHPPGLAGVRYF.

At least ten counts were recorded for this clonotype. This chain joins TRBV20-1 and TRBJ2-7, with TRBD2 matching over 9 bases. The V gene's germline CDR1 is DFQATT and CDR2 SNEGSKA (reference sequence). This CDR3 is 14 amino acids long. The V gene end was trimmed by 2 bases and the J gene end by 3 bases; junction bases not matched to a gene: 5. The CDR3 reads CSARTAGGNYEQYF. Written as DNA, the CDR3 is TGCAGTGCTAGAACAGCGGGGGGAAACTACGAGCAGTACTTC.

This clonotype appeared many times. The chain recombines TRBV5-1 with TRBJ2-1; TRBD2 matches 10 bases. Germline V CDR1 and CDR2: SGHRS, YFSETQ. The CDR3 spans 15 residues. The V gene end was trimmed by 4 bases and the J gene end by 6 bases; junction bases not matched to a gene: 7. CDR3 in DNA: TGCGCCAGCAGCCCAACTAGCGGGGTTACCAATGAGCAGTTCTTC. Protein: CASSPTSGVTNEQFF.

In its sample, this clonotype was seen many times. This chain uses TRBV12-3 or TRBV12-4 with TRBJ2-3, with D possibly TRBD2 on 6 matching bases. The V end lost 6 bases, the J end lost 2 bases, and 9 bases lay between the germline ends. The CDR3 consists of 13 residues. The CDR3, as DNA: TGTGCCAGCAGCGGACTAAACACAGATACGCAGTATTTT. This translates into CASSGLNTDTQYF.

Ten or more counts support this clonotype. The chain carries TRBV20-1 and TRBJ2-1, with no clear D. The CDR3 loop spans 15 amino acids. Between the trimmed V and J ends, which lost 6 bases and 2 bases, there was a span of 17 bases. From germline, CDR1 is DFQATT and CDR2 SNEGSKA (reference sequence). The CDR3 spells CSAGRAAGAYNEQFF. The CDR3 DNA sequence: TGCAGTGCGGGCCGGGCAGCAGGAGCCTACAATGAGCAGTTCTTC.

This clonotype has ten or more counts. The chain has TRBV6-1 and TRBJ1-1; TRBD1 might be the D (6 bases). The CDR3 has 14 residues. The V end lost 6 bases, the J end lost 4 bases, and 15 bases lay between the germline ends. Germline CDR1 is MNHNS and CDR2 is SASEGT. For the CDR3, the DNA is TGTGCCAGCAGGGGCGGACAGTTTGTCACTGAAGCTTTCTTT. Translated, it gives CASRGGQFVTEAFF.

This clonotype was picked up many times. The chain uses TRBV20-1 and TRBJ1-1; the match to TRBD1 covers 7 bases. CDR3 length: 14 residues. Trimming took 3 bases from V and 5 from J; bases not matched to a gene: 9. Germline loops: CDR1 DFQATT, CDR2 SNEGSKA (reference sequence). The CDR3 DNA follows: TGCAGTGCTAGCAGAACCCAGGGGGTTACTGAAGCTTTCTTT. Its translation is CSASRTQGVTEAFF.

This clonotype was recorded at least ten times. The chain recombines TRBV30 with TRBJ1-1; tentative D call: TRBD1 (6 bases). The length of the CDR3 is 14 residues. In germline, CDR1 is GTSNPN, CDR2 SVGIG (reference sequence). Trimming removed 3 bases at V and 0 bases at J, with 11 bases between. The CDR3 region has the DNA TGTGCCTGGAGACAAGGACAGCTGAACACTGAAGCTTTCTTT. Translated: CAWRQGQLNTEAFF. Using reference TRBV30 and TRBJ1-1 for the parts outside the CDR3, the full variable domain is SQTIHQWPATLVQPVGSPLSLECTVEGTSNPNLYWYRQAAGRGLQLLFYSVGIGQISSEVPQNLSASRPQDRQFILSSKKLLLSDSGFYLCAWRQGQLNTEAFFGQGTRLTVV.

The CDR3 DNA reads TGTGCCAGCAGTTCAAGGGGACAGGGGAGGGCCTATGGCTACACCTTC. The encoded protein is CASSSRGQGRAYGYTF. This chain uses TRBV12-3 or TRBV12-4 with TRBJ1-2; 10 bases fit TRBD1. CDR3 length: 16 residues. The V segment lost 4 bases and the J segment 4 bases; nucleotides outside the gene matches: 9.

This clonotype was detected ten times or more. The chain carries TRBV25-1 and TRBJ2-2; D is perhaps TRBD2 (6 bases). This CDR3 is 15 amino acids long. The V gene's germline CDR1 is MGHDK and CDR2 SYGVNS. The V gene lost 5 bases and the J gene lost 6 bases, with 16 bases spanning the gap. The CDR3 DNA follows: TGTGCCAGCAGTATGGGGGGTTTGGGCTCCGGGGAGCTGTTTTTT. This encodes CASSMGGLGSGELFF.

The DNA for the CDR3 is TGTGCCAGCAGCCCCGGAGACATGAACACTGAAGCTTTCTTT. Amino acid sequence: CASSPGDMNTEAFF. The chain is built from TRBV7-2 and TRBJ1-1; D not resolved. Germline CDR1 reads SGHTA; CDR2 reads FQGNSA. Deletions cut 5 bases from V and 0 bases from J, with 10 bases between. This CDR3 is 14 amino acids long.